Listed below are T cell receptor beta chains from one sample, sequenced in a study of blood T cell repertoires in COVID-19. Repertoires were generated with immunoSEQ multiplex PCR, while TCRdb's copy carries only in-frame clones and drops some. The sample gives fewer than 120,000 clones, 88% of which show up once; approximately 3.3% is in the top ten. Material: peripheral blood. All receptors come from a woman between 45 and 65 years old with acute or convalescent COVID-19. The CDR3 runs from the conserved cysteine through the conserved F or W. Each record gives: clone size, J gene, V gene, D gene, CDR3 DNA, CDR3 protein. The D gene is left open where the match is weak. Not every row has a clone size; where given, it reads once, few, many or a size class.

clone size: NA
J gene: TRBJ2-7
V gene: TRBV5-1
D gene: TRBD2
CDR3 DNA: TGCGCCAGCAGCCCCCGGGAGGCACTATTCAACGAGCAGTACTTC
CDR3 protein: CASSPREALFNEQYF

clone size: once
J gene: TRBJ1-5
V gene: TRBV9
D gene: TRBD1
CDR3 DNA: TGTGCCAGCAGCATACGGGACAGGGGATCGGGCAATCAGCCCCAGCATTTT
CDR3 protein: CASSIRDRGSGNQPQHF

clone size: NA
J gene: TRBJ2-7
V gene: TRBV5-8
D gene: NA
CDR3 DNA: TGTGCCAGCAGCTTTTTGGCAGGGACCTACGAGCAGTACTTC
CDR3 protein: CASSFLAGTYEQYF

clone size: NA
J gene: TRBJ1-5
V gene: TRBV27
D gene: TRBD1
CDR3 DNA: TGTGCCAGCAGCGAGACCGGGACAGGAGCTGAAAATCAGCCCCAGCATTTT
CDR3 protein: CASSETGTGAENQPQHF

clone size: NA
J gene: TRBJ2-7
V gene: TRBV5-6
D gene: TRBD2
CDR3 DNA: TGTGCCAGCAGCTCCGGACTAGCACTGGGGCTGTACTTC
CDR3 protein: CASSSGLALGLYF

clone size: NA
J gene: TRBJ1-4
V gene: TRBV7-9
D gene: TRBD1
CDR3 DNA: TGTGCCAGCAGTACCGACAGGGCCGTTGAAAAACTGTTTTTT
CDR3 protein: CASSTDRAVEKLFF

clone size: NA
J gene: TRBJ2-5
V gene: TRBV11-2
D gene: TRBD1
CDR3 DNA: TGTGCCAGCAGCCCCACAGGGGGCCCCGAGACCCAGTACTTC
CDR3 protein: CASSPTGGPETQYF

clone size: NA
J gene: TRBJ2-1
V gene: TRBV5-1
D gene: NA
CDR3 DNA: TGCGCCAGCAGCATATCAGGGGAGTTCGGGAATGAGCAGTTCTTC
CDR3 protein: CASSISGEFGNEQFF

clone size: NA
J gene: TRBJ2-2
V gene: TRBV27
D gene: TRBD2
CDR3 DNA: TGTGCCAGCAGTATCCCGGGACTAGCTTCTCCCGGGGAGCTGTTTTTT
CDR3 protein: CASSIPGLASPGELFF

clone size: NA
J gene: TRBJ1-1
V gene: TRBV5-1
D gene: NA
CDR3 DNA: TGCGCCAGCAGCTCCGGACAGATCATGAACACTGAAGCTTTCTTT
CDR3 protein: CASSSGQIMNTEAFF

clone size: NA
J gene: TRBJ2-1
V gene: TRBV20-1
D gene: NA
CDR3 DNA: TGCAGTGCTAAACTAATCAATGAGCAGTTCTTC
CDR3 protein: CSAKLINEQFF

clone size: NA
J gene: TRBJ2-5
V gene: TRBV27
D gene: TRBD2
CDR3 DNA: TGTGCCAGCAGTCCCGTCCCTAGCGGGAGAGGGGAGACCCAGTACTTC
CDR3 protein: CASSPVPSGRGETQYF

clone size: NA
J gene: TRBJ2-2
V gene: TRBV7-9
D gene: TRBD1
CDR3 DNA: TGTGCCAGCAGACTCAGACAGGGGAGCACCGGGGAGCTGTTTTTT
CDR3 protein: CASRLRQGSTGELFF

clone size: few
J gene: TRBJ2-7
V gene: TRBV18
D gene: NA
CDR3 DNA: TGTGCCAGCTCAGTACAGGACGGCTCCTACGAGCAGTACTTC
CDR3 protein: CASSVQDGSYEQYF

clone size: NA
J gene: TRBJ2-7
V gene: TRBV10-2
D gene: TRBD2
CDR3 DNA: TGCGCCAGCAGTGGGACTAGCGGGACCGAGAGCTCCTACGAGCAGTACTTC
CDR3 protein: CASSGTSGTESSYEQYF

clone size: NA
J gene: TRBJ2-1
V gene: TRBV11-3
D gene: TRBD2
CDR3 DNA: TGTGCCAGCAGCTTAGATTGGGGACTAGGGTACAATGAGCAGTTCTTC
CDR3 protein: CASSLDWGLGYNEQFF

clone size: NA
J gene: TRBJ2-7
V gene: TRBV7-2
D gene: TRBD2
CDR3 DNA: TGTGCCGGAGGACTAGCGGGACCGATAAGGGACGAGCAGTACTTC
CDR3 protein: CAGGLAGPIRDEQYF

clone size: NA
J gene: TRBJ2-1
V gene: TRBV12-3/TRBV12-4
D gene: NA
CDR3 DNA: TGTGCCAGCAGTTCATCCTCGGACAGACAGTTCTTC
CDR3 protein: CASSSSSDRQFF

clone size: NA
J gene: TRBJ1-1
V gene: TRBV12-3/TRBV12-4
D gene: NA
CDR3 DNA: TGTGCCAGCAGTTTTGGACAGATAGAAGCTTTCTTT
CDR3 protein: CASSFGQIEAFF

clone size: few
J gene: TRBJ1-2
V gene: TRBV11-2
D gene: TRBD1
CDR3 DNA: TGTGCCAGCAGCCGCTGGACAGGGTGGAACTATGGCTACACCTTC
CDR3 protein: CASSRWTGWNYGYTF

clone size: NA
J gene: TRBJ2-7
V gene: TRBV11-2
D gene: TRBD2
CDR3 DNA: TGTGCCAGCAGCTCGTTACTAGCGGGAGTTGCATCCTACGAGCAGTACTTC
CDR3 protein: CASSSLLAGVASYEQYF

clone size: once
J gene: TRBJ2-2
V gene: TRBV7-9
D gene: NA
CDR3 DNA: TGTGCCAGCAGCTCACAGGGAGGGCACACCGGGGAGCTGTTTTTT
CDR3 protein: CASSSQGGHTGELFF

clone size: once
J gene: TRBJ2-1
V gene: TRBV11-1
D gene: TRBD2
CDR3 DNA: TGTGCCAGCAGCTTAGCCTGGGGACTAGCGGGAGAGGCCAATGAGCAGTTCTTC
CDR3 protein: CASSLAWGLAGEANEQFF

clone size: NA
J gene: TRBJ2-1
V gene: TRBV5-1
D gene: TRBD2
CDR3 DNA: TGCGCCAGCAGCTTGGAAGCGGGAGGAATTGGTGAGCAGTTCTTC
CDR3 protein: CASSLEAGGIGEQFF

clone size: NA
J gene: TRBJ2-1
V gene: TRBV7-6
D gene: NA
CDR3 DNA: TGTGCCAGCAGCTTAGCCGGGTCCCCCTACAATGAGCAGTTCTTC
CDR3 protein: CASSLAGSPYNEQFF

clone size: NA
J gene: TRBJ2-1
V gene: TRBV10-1
D gene: TRBD2
CDR3 DNA: TGCGCCAGCAGTGAGATCGAAGGCAGAGCGGGACGCCCAGGTTACAATGAGCAGTTCTTC
CDR3 protein: CASSEIEGRAGRPGYNEQFF

clone size: NA
J gene: TRBJ1-3
V gene: TRBV20-1
D gene: TRBD1
CDR3 DNA: TGCAGTGCTAGTACCCTGACAGGGGACTCTGGAAACACCATATATTTT
CDR3 protein: CSASTLTGDSGNTIYF

clone size: once
J gene: TRBJ2-1
V gene: TRBV2
D gene: TRBD2
CDR3 DNA: TGTGCCAGCAGTGAAAGCGGGAGGGCCGCCTACAATGAGCAGTTCTTC
CDR3 protein: CASSESGRAAYNEQFF